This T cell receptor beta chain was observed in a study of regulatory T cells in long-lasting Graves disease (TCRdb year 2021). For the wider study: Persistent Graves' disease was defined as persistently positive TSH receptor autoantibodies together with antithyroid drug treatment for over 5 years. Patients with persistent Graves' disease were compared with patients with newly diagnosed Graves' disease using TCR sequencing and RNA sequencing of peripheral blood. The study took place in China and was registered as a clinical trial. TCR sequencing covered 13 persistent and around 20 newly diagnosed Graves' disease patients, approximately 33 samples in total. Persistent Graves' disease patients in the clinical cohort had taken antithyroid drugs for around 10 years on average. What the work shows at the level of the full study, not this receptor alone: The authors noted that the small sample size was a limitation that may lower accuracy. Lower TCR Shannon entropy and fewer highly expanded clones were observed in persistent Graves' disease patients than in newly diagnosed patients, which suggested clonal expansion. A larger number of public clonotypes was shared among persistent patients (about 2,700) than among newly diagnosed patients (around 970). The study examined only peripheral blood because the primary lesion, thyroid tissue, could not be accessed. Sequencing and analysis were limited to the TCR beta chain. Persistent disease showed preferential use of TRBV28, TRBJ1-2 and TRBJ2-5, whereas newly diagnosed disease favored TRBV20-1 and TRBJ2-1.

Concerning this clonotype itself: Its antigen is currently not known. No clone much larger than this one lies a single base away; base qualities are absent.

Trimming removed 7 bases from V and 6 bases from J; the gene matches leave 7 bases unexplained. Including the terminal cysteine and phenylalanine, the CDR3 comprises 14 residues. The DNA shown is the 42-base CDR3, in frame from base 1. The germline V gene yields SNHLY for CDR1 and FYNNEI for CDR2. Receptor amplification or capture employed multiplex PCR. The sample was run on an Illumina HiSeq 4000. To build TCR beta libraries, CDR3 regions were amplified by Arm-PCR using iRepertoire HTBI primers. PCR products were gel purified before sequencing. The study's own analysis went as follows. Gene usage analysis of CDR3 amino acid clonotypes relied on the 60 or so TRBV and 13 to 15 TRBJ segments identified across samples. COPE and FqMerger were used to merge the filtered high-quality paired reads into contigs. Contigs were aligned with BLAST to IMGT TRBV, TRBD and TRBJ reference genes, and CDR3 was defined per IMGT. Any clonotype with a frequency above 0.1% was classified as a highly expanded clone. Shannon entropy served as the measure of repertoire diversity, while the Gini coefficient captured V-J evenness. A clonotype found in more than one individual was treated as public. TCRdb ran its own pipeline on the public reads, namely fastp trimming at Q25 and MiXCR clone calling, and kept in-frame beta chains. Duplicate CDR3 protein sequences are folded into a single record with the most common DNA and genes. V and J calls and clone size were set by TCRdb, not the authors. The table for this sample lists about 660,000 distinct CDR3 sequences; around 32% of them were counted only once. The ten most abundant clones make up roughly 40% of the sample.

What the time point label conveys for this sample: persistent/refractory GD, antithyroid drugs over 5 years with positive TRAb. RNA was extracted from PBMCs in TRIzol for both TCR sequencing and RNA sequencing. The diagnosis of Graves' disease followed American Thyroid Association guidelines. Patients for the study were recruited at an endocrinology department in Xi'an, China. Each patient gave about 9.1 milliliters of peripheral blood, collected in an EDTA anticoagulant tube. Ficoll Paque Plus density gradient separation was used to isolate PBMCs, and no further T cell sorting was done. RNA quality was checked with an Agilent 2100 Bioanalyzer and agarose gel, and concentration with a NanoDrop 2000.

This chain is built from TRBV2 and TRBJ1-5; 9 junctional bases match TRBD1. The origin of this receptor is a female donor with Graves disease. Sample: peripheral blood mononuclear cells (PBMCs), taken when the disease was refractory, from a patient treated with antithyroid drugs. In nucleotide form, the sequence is TGTGCCAGCAACGACAGGGGGGAAGGTCAGCCCCAGCATTTT. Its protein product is CASNDRGEGQPQHF. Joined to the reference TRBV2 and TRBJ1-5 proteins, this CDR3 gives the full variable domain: EPEVTQTPSHQVTQMGQEVILRCVPISNHLYFYWYRQILGQKVEFLVSFYNNEISEKSEIFDDQFSVERPDGSNFTLKIRSTKLEDSAMYFCASNDRGEGQPQHFGDGTRLSIL.